This T cell receptor (beta chain) is from a study of shared clonotypes between healthy human individuals (TCRdb year 2020). Study-wide context: Three men and a couple of women, aged 18 to 49 years, made up the cohort. For each donor, CD4 naive and CD4 memory were each run on three plates, CD8 naive on two plates, and CD8 memory on one plate. To estimate repertoire size and how much clonotypes are shared between individuals, the study performed deep sequencing of blood TCR repertoires from a few healthy adults. To increase sequencing depth and limit assay-specific biases, TCR repertoire library preparation and sequencing were carried out by different laboratories using diverse techniques. Leukapheresis yielded between about 0.85 and 9.5 billion PBMCs per donor. Results and caveats for the whole study, not just this receptor: Compared with non-shared clonotypes, clonotypes shared by all four sorted-subset donors had higher generation probabilities. Sampling was restricted to blood, and TCR repertoires in tissues likely differ from the TCR repertoires found in blood. Rarefaction of sorted-subset datasets indicated incomplete sequencing despite the large sequencing depth. The genetic and exposure-history diversity represented was limited by the small number of donors. Estimated clonotype richness was generally larger for naive than for memory subsets. Based on pairwise subsampling, the degree of clonotype sharing among donors was expected to be affected by sequencing depth. Across a few donors, around 5% of naive CD4, 3% to 3.5% of naive CD8, about 2% of memory CD4, and approximately 0.4% of memory CD8 clonotypes were shared.

V is trimmed back by 4 bases and J by 4 bases, and the junction contains 10 bases that no gene match accounts for. In the germline V gene, CDR1 corresponds to MGHRA and CDR2 to YSYEKL. The CDR3 has 17 amino acids, counting the end cysteine and phenylalanine. Only CDR3 DNA remains: 51 bases, in frame from the first base. Using the deep immunoSEQ assay, multiplex PCR amplified TCR CDR3 regions from genomic DNA. Extracted genomic DNA from each cell subset was spread evenly across all wells of several immunoSEQ 96-well plates, with each plate serving as a replicate. For sorted subsets, approximately 200 ng of genomic DNA, equivalent to tens of thousands of T cell genomes, went into each replicate PCR. The purified libraries were quantified using a Qubit 3.0 fluorometer, sized with a Bioanalyzer 2100, and then quantified again using the KAPA Library Quantification kit. Every immunoSEQ 96-well plate was sequenced on a separate single-read 150-cycle Illumina NextSeq 550 flow cell. The authors' pipeline ran thus. The immunoSEQ output contained only junctional sequences without quality scores, so filtering could not match that applied to full-length reads. Sequences were annotated with PyIR, a Python wrapper for IgBLAST v1.9, using IMGT germline references to assign V/J genes and CDR3. Reads with weak V/J assignments (E-value above 1e-6), missing CDR3, stop codons, out-of-frame junctions, or ambiguous translated residues were removed. V3J clonotypes were defined as sequences sharing an identical inferred V gene, J gene, and CDR3 amino acid sequence. Percentage overlap between repertoires was calculated by dividing the number of shared unique clonotypes by the size of the smaller repertoire. Richness of each repertoire was evaluated using RTK rarefaction, the Chao1 estimator, and Recon v2.1 estimates of unobserved clonotypes. OLGA was used to compute generation probabilities for all TCRbeta clonotypes that the gDNA method yielded from a handful of donors. The source is immuneACCESS, and TCRdb retained only in-frame sequences with V and J called. Part of the clones is not carried over; for the studies checked, unresolved V genes explain less than half of this, and the remainder is unexplained. The V and J calls and the clone size are those of that table, but D and trimming were determined from the DNA. Recorded for this sample are about 2.1 million clones; over 85% of them occurred a single time. The ten largest clonotypes hold about 1.7% of the sample.

In the case of this clone: What antigen it recognizes has not been identified. The sample holds no much larger clone one base away, and base qualities are not on file.

CD8 naive samples were CD45RO-negative cells positively selected for CCR7, giving a CD45RA+CCR7+ population that excluded TemRA cells. The donors were healthy, HIV-negative adults with no recently reported acute infections or vaccinations. All donors were Caucasian adults living in Nashville, Tennessee, USA. After blood collection by leukapheresis, PBMCs were isolated using Ficoll-Histopaque density gradient centrifugation and then cryopreserved in the vapor phase of liquid nitrogen. Purity and quantity of every magnetically sorted T cell population were checked by analytical flow cytometry. Genomic DNA was isolated from each sorted fraction and quantified by UV absorbance on a Nanodrop 2000c.

This chain joins TRBV4-1 to TRBJ2-2, with TRBD1 identical over 9 junction bases. The sequence was collected from a man younger than 35 in good health. Some clones in this sample may be carry-over from other donors' samples. Sequencing input: naive CD8+ T cells from PBMCs. The cell subset or site tag for this specimen amounts to: CD45RA+CCR7+. The CDR3 amino acid sequence is: CASSLRSGTGITGELFF. Here is the DNA: TGCGCCAGCAGCCTACGAAGCGGGACAGGGATCACCGGGGAGCTGTTTTTT.